A single sample gave rise to the 8 T cell receptor beta chains below, sequenced in a study of PD-1 blockade in mismatch repair-deficient tumors. The protocol was immunoSEQ multiplex PCR, while the TCRdb copy is restricted to in-frame clones and leaves out a portion. The data contain roughly 130,000 clones, around nine tenths of them seen just once; the ten biggest clones take up roughly 10%. Specimen: peripheral blood, collected 72 weeks after starting pembrolizumab. Every receptor here comes from an adult with mismatch repair-deficient cancer.

The chain couples TRBV10-2 to TRBJ2-1, with a possible D match to TRBD2 (6 bases). V was clipped by 8 bases and J by 3 bases, with 8 bases between them. The CDR3 has 12 amino acids. Germline assignment: CDR1 WSHSY and CDR2 SAAADI. The CDR3, as DNA: TGCGCCAGCGGAGGGGACTACAATGAGCAGTTCTTC. Its translation: CASGGDYNEQFF.

This chain links TRBV6-6 with TRBJ1-4; D gene ambiguous. Trimming removed 0 bases from V and 8 bases from J, with 7 bases in between. The CDR3 consists of 13 residues. CDR1 and CDR2 from the germline V gene are MNHNY and SVGAGI (reference sequence). Written as DNA, the CDR3 is TGTGCCAGCAGTTACTCGATGAGGGAAAAACTGTTTTTT. Translating gives CASSYSMREKLFF.

The rearrangement joins TRBV7-2 to TRBJ2-2; 8 bases fit TRBD1. Germline V CDR1 and CDR2: SGHTA, FQGNSA. The CDR3 contains 12 residues. Written as DNA, the CDR3 is TGTGGGGGGACAGGGAACACCGGGGAGCTGTTTTTT. Translation gives CGGTGNTGELFF.

In regard to this clone: The junction differs from germline at one of its ends, possibly a read error. This sequence joins TRBV6-1 and TRBJ2-7; 10 bases match TRBD1. Germline V gene lookup returns CDR1 MNHNS and CDR2 SASEGT. The CDR3 contains 13 residues. DNA for the CDR3: TGTGCCAGCAGAGAAGGGACAGGGGCCGAGCAGTACTTC. It translates to CASREGTGAEQYF.

CDR3 loop: CASSLASSSYNEQFF. The CDR3 DNA reads TGTGCCAGTAGTTTAGCTAGCAGCTCCTACAATGAGCAGTTCTTC. V is TRBV19 and J is TRBJ2-1, with a weak D call TRBD2 (5 bases). This CDR3 has 15 amino acids. Germline values: CDR1 LNHDA, CDR2 SQIVND (reference sequence). Deletions cut 5 bases from V and 0 bases from J, with 11 bases between.

The chain employs TRBV27 and TRBJ2-7, with D uncertain. V dropped 5 bases and J dropped 7 bases, with 18 bases sitting between them. Germline assignment: CDR1 MNHEY and CDR2 SMNVEV (reference sequence). This CDR3 has 14 amino acids. This chain's CDR3 is CASSPLVVVREQYF. Written as DNA, the CDR3 is TGTGCCAGCAGTCCCCTCGTGGTAGTCCGTGAGCAGTACTTC.

Only one count was recorded for this clone. The V call is TRBV6-1, the J call TRBJ1-2, with D tentatively TRBD1 (6 bases). Trimming removed 5 bases from V and 2 bases from J, with 15 bases in between. The germline V gene encodes CDR1 MNHNS and CDR2 SASEGT. The CDR3 covers 15 residues. The CDR3 nucleotides read TGTGCCAGCAGTAGATACTCCAGGGGAAACTATGGCTACACCTTC. Translating gives CASSRYSRGNYGYTF.

This rearrangement joins TRBV28 to TRBJ2-1; 13 bases are a match to TRBD2. CDR1 MDHEN and CDR2 SYDVKM come from the germline V gene. The junction had 7 bases not matched to a gene; V was cut back by 6 bases and J by 5 bases. The CDR3 runs to 16 residues. CDR3 DNA: TGTGCCAGCAGACAGGCCGGACTAGCGGGGGACAATGAGCAGTTCTTC. Translation gives CASRQAGLAGDNEQFF.